The present T cell receptor (beta chain) was sequenced within a study of cytomegalovirus exposure and HLA in healthy donors. Study-wide results and caveats: It is likely that the observed cluster of highly shared sequence variants was a sequencing artifact. There were some public TCRs occurring in many donors, but most TCR sequences were rare. Later work showed greater clonal expansion in HLA-associated TCR beta chains than in equally common others. The productive fraction for most TCR beta V segments was about 87% or about 30% in an earlier analysis.

Primers for the PCR totalled 60 Vbeta and 13 Jbeta. The repertoire was sequenced with immunoSEQ multiplex PCR; TCRdb's copy has only in-frame clones and lacks some. The sample carries about 200,000 clones, 70% recorded once. A remark on this clone: The antigen remains undetermined.

Per the germline V gene, CDR1 is MNHEY and CDR2 is SMNVEV (reference sequence). This CDR3 spans 14 amino acids. With V trimmed by 5 bases and J by 6 bases, 6 bases remained unmatched. This receptor was identified in a middle-aged man in good health and CMV-seropositive. This chain connects TRBV27 to TRBJ1-5, with TRBD1 identical over 8 bases. Sequenced input: PBMCs. CDR3 in amino acids: CASSPQGAGQPQHF. CDR3 bases: TGTGCCAGCAGTCCCCAGGGGGCGGGTCAGCCCCAGCATTTT.